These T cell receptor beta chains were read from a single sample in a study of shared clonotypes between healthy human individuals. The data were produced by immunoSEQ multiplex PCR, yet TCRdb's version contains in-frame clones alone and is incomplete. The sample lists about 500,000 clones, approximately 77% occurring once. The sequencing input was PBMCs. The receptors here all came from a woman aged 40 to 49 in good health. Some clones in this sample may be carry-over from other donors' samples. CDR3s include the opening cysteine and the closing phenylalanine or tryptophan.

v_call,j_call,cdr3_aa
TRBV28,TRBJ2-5,CASSWFGEGTQYF
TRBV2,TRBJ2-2,CASRGDSTGELFF
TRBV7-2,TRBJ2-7,CASSSLYYEQYF
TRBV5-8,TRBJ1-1,CASTDRVNTEAFF
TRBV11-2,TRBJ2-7,CASSLAWSGGKDYEQYF
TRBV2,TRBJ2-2,CASSDRTNTGELFF
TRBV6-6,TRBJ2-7,CASRDTGGIEDEQYF
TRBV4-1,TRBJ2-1,CASSRGLAGPSYNEQFF
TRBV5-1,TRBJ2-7,CASSLAPSGGSYEQYF
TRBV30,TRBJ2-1,CAWQGLAGKFF
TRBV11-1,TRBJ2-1,CASSLAGRAHNEQFF
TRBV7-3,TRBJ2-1,CASSLTAASGSYNEQFF
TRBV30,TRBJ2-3,CAWSLGDTQYF
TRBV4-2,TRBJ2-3,CASSPSSTPDTQYF
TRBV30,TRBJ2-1,CAWSVGGNNEQFF
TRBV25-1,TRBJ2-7,CASSESLAGPYEQYF
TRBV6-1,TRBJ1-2,CASSGRGYYGYTF
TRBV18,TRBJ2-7,CASSPAPYEQYF
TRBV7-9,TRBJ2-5,CASSPAIRTQYF
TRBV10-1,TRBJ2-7,CATRSGTTAWDIYYEQYF
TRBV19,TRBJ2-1,CASSIAGTSLEQFF
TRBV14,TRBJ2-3,CASSQDWGNTQYF
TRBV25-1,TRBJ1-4,CASSWGAGSNEKLFF
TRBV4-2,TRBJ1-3,CASSQEQPISGNTIYF
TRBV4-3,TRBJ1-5,CASSQDRNSNQPQHF
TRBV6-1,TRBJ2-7,CASSRAPDVYEQYF
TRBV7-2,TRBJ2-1,CASSFYRDNEQFF